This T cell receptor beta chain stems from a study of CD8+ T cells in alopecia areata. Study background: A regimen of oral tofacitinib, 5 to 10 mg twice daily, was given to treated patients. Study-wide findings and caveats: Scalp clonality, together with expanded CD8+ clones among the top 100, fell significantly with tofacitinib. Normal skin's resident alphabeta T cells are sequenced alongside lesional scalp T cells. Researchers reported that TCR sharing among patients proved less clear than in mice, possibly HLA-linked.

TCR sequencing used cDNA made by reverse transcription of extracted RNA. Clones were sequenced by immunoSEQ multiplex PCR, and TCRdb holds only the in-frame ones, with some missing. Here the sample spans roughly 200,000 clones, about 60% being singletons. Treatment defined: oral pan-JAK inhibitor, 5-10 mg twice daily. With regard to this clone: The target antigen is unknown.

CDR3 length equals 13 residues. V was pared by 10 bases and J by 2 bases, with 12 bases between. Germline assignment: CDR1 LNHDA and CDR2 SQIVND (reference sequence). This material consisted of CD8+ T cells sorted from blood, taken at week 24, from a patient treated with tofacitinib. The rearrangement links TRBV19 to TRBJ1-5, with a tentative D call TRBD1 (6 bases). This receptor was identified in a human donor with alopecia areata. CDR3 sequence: CATRQGRNQPQHF. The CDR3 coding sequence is TGTGCCACTAGGCAGGGGCGCAATCAGCCCCAGCATTTT.